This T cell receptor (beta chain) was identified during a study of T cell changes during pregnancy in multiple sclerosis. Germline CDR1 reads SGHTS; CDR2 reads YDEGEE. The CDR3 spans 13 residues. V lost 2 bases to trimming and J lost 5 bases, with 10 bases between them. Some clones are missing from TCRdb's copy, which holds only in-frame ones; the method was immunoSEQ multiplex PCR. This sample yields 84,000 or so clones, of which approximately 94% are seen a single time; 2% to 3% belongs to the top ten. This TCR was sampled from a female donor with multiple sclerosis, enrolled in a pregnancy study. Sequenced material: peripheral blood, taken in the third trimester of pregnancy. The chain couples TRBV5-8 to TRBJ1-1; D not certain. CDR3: CASSFGEMTEAFF. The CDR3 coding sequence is TGTGCCAGCAGCTTTGGGGAGATGACTGAAGCTTTCTTT. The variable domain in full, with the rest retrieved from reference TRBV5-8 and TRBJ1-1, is EAGVTQSPTHLIKTRGQQATLRCSPISGHTSVYWYQQALGLGLQFLLWYDEGEERNRGNFPPRFSGRQFPNYSSELNVNALELEDSALYLCASSFGEMTEAFFGQGTRLTVV.